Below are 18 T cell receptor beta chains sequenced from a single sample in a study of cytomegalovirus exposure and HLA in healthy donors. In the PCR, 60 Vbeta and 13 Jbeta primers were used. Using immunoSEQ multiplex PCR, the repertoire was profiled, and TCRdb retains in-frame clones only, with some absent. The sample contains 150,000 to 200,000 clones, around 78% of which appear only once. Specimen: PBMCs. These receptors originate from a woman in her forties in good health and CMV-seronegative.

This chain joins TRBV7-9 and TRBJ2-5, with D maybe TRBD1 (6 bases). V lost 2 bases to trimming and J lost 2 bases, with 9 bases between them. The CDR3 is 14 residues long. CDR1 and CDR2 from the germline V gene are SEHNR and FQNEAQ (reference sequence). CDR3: CASSLRTAQETQYF. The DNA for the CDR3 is TGTGCCAGCAGCTTAAGGACAGCTCAAGAGACCCAGTACTTC.

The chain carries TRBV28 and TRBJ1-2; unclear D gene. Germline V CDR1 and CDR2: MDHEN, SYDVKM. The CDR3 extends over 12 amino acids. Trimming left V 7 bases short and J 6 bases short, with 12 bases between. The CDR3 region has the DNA TGTGCCAGCAAGAGTGGGAGGCATGGCTACACCTTC. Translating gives CASKSGRHGYTF.

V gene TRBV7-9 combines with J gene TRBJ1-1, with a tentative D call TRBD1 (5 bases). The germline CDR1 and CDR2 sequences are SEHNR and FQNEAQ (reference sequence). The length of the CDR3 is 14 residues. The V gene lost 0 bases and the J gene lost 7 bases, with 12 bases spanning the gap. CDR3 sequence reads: CASSLAGWQGEAFF. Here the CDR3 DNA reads TGTGCCAGCAGCTTAGCAGGGTGGCAGGGTGAAGCTTTCTTT.

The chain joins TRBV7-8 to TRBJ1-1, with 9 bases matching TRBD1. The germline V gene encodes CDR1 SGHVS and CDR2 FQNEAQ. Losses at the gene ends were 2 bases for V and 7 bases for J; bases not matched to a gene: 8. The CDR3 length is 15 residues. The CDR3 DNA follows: TGTGCCAGCAGCTTACCGACAGGGGGGGAAGGTGAAGCTTTCTTT. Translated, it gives CASSLPTGGEGEAFF.

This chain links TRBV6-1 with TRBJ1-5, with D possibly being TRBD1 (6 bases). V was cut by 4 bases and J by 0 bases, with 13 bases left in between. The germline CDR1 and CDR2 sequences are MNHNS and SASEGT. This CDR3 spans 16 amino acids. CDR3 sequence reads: CASSVTGLGSNQPQHF. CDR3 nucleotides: TGTGCCAGCAGTGTTACAGGGCTTGGTAGCAATCAGCCCCAGCATTTT.

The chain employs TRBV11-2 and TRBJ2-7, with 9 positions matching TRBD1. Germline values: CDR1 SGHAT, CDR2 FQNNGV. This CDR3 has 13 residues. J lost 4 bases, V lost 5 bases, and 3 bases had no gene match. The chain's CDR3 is CASSVGTGYEQYF. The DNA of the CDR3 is TGTGCCAGCAGCGTCGGGACAGGGTACGAGCAGTACTTC. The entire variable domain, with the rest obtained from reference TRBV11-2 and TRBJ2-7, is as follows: EAGVAQSPRYKIIEKRQSVAFWCNPISGHATLYWYQQILGQGPKLLIQFQNNGVVDDSQLPKDRFSAERLKGVDSTLKIQPAKLEDSAVYLCASSVGTGYEQYFGPGTRLTVT.

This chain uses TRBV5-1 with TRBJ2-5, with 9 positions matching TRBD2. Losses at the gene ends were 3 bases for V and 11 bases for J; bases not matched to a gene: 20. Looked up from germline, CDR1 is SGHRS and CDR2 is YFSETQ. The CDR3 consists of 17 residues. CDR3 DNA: TGCGCCAGCAGCTCCTCCTCGGGAGGCGGGGGGGCAGGAGAGCAGTACTTC. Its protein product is CASSSSSGGGGAGEQYF.

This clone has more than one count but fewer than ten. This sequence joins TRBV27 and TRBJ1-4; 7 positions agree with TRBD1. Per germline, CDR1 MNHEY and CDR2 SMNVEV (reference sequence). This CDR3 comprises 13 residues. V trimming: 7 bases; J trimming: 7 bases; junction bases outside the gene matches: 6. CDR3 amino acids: CASTHRGGEKLFF. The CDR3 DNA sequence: TGTGCCAGCACCCACAGGGGCGGTGAAAAACTGTTTTTT.

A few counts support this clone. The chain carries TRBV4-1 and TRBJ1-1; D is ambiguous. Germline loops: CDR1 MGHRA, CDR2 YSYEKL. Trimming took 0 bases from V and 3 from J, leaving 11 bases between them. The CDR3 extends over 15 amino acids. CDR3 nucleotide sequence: TGCGCCAGCAGCCAAGATCCAGGATCGGACACTGAAGCTTTCTTT. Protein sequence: CASSQDPGSDTEAFF.

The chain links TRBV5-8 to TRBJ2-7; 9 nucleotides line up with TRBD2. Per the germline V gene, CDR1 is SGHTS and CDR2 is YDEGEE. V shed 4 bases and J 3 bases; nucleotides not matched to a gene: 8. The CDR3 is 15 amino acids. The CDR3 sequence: CASSGRLAVFYEQYF. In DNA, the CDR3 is TGTGCCAGCAGCGGGAGACTAGCGGTCTTCTACGAGCAGTACTTC.

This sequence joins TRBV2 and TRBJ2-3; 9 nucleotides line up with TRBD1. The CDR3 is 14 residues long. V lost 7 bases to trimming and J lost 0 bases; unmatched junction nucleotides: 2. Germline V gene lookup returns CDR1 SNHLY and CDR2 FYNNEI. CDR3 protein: CASNRGRSTDTQYF. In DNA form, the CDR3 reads TGTGCCAGCAACAGGGGGCGCAGCACAGATACGCAGTATTTT. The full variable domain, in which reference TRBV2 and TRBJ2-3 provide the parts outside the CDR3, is EPEVTQTPSHQVTQMGQEVILRCVPISNHLYFYWYRQILGQKVEFLVSFYNNEISEKSEIFDDQFSVERPDGSNFTLKIRSTKLEDSAMYFCASNRGRSTDTQYFGPGTRLTVL.

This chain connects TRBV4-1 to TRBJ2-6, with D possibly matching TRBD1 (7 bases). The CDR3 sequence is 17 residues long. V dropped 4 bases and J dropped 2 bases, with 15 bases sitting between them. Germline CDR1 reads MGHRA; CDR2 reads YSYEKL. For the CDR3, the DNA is TGCGCCAGCAGCCGGCGCGGGACAGACCCTGGGGCCAACGTCCTGACTTTC. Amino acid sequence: CASSRRGTDPGANVLTF.

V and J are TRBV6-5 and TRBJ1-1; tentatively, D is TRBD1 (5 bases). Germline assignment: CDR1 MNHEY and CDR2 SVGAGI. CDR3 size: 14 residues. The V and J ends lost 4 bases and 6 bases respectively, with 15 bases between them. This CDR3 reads CASSFQGGSSEAFF. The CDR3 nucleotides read TGTGCCAGCAGTTTTCAGGGTGGATCTTCTGAAGCTTTCTTT.

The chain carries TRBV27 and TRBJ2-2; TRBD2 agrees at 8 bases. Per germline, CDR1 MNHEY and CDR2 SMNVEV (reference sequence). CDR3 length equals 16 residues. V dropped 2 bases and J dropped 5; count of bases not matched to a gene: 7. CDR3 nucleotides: TGTGCCAGCAGTTTAGTGGCGGGGGGCGGAACCGGGGAGCTGTTTTTT. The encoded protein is CASSLVAGGGTGELFF.

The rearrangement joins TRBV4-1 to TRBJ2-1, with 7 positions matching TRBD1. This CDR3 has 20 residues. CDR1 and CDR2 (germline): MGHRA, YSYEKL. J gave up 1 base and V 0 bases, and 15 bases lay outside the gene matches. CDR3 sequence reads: CASSQDPQGIFVKSYNEQFF. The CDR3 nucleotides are TGCGCCAGCAGCCAAGATCCACAGGGGATTTTCGTTAAGTCCTACAATGAGCAGTTCTTC.

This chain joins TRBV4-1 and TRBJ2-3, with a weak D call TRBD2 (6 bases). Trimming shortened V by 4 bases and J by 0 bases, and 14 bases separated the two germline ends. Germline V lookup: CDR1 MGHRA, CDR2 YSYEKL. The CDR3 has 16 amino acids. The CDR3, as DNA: TGCGCCAGCAGCCTTCGCGGGGCGAGTAGCACAGATACGCAGTATTTT. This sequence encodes CASSLRGASSTDTQYF.

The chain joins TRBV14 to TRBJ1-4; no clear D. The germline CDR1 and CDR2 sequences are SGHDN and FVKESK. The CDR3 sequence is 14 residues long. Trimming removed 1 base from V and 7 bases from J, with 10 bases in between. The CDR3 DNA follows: TGTGCCAGCAGCCAAGTCGGATCGGGTGAAAAACTGTTTTTT. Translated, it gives CASSQVGSGEKLFF.

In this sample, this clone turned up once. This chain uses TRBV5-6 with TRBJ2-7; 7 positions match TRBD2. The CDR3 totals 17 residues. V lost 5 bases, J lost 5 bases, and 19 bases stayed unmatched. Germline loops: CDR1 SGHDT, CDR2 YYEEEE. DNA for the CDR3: TGTGCCAGCAGGTGGGGGGGAGCACAGGTTATGATCCACGAGCAGTACTTC. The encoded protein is CASRWGGAQVMIHEQYF.